These T cell receptor beta chains were read from a single sample in a study of regulatory T cells in long-lasting Graves disease. From the multiplex PCR reads, TCRdb called clonotypes with MiXCR, one entry per CDR3 protein. The data contain under 800,000 distinct CDR3 sequences, approximately 15% of them singletons. Separately, the same data were catalogued under a study of T cells in Graves' hyperthyroidism and ophthalmopathy.

The sequencing here drew on peripheral blood mononuclear cells (PBMCs), taken at new diagnosis, from a patient treated with antithyroid drugs. The receptors shown here come from a woman aged 25-40 years with Graves disease. Each CDR3 is given with its conserved first and last residue. A D gene is named only where the DNA matches it firmly. Only part of the rows carry a size: once, few, many, or a class if the clone is expanded.

TRBJ1-1	-	many	TRBV25-1	TGTGCCAGCAGTGAATATATAGGACGGGACACTGAAGCTTTCTTT	CASSEYIGRDTEAFF
TRBJ2-5	TRBD1	few	TRBV10-3	TGTGCCATCAGTGACCAGGGGGCGGTGACCCAGTACTTC	CAISDQGAVTQYF
TRBJ1-4	-	-	TRBV20-1	TGCAGTGCTCCCCGGGGATCGGGAGGAGGAGAAAAACTGTTTTTT	CSAPRGSGGGEKLFF
TRBJ1-1	-	many	TRBV10-1	TGCGCCAGCAGTGAGCACCCGGGGGATGAAGCTTTCTTT	CASSEHPGDEAFF
TRBJ2-3	-	-	TRBV12-3/TRBV12-4	TGTGCCAGCATCCGGGACCACCCAGGGGCAGATACGCAGTATTTT	CASIRDHPGADTQYF
TRBJ1-5	-	many	TRBV2	TGTGCCAGCAGTGATGGACTCCCCCAACAGCCCCAGCATTTT	CASSDGLPQQPQHF
TRBJ2-1	-	few	TRBV5-1	TGCGCCAGCAGCTTGGGCGGGCTCTCAGTCAATGAGCAGTTCTTC	CASSLGGLSVNEQFF
TRBJ2-7	-	many	TRBV27	TGTGCCAGCAGTTTATCGCGGTGGGGGACATCTCCCTACGAGCAGTACTTC	CASSLSRWGTSPYEQYF
TRBJ2-7	-	few	TRBV9	TGTGCCAGCAGCGTAGGTCTAGCATCAGGCGAGCAGTACTTC	CASSVGLASGEQYF
TRBJ2-1	TRBD2	-	TRBV6-2/TRBV6-3	TGTGCCAGTAGGGGACTAGCGGGAATAGAGCAGTTCTTC	CASRGLAGIEQFF
TRBJ2-7	-	few	TRBV4-1	TGCGCCAGCAGCCAACCCGGGTACTACGAGCAGTACTTC	CASSQPGYYEQYF
TRBJ2-1	-	many	TRBV27	TGTGCCAGCAGCGCGACAGGGCCAGCGGGAATGGTCTACAATGAGCAGTTCTTC	CASSATGPAGMVYNEQFF
TRBJ2-1	TRBD1	-	TRBV12-5	TGTGCTAGTGTCCCGACAGGGGGCGCGGACAATGAGCAGTTCTTC	CASVPTGGADNEQFF
TRBJ1-3	-	many	TRBV11-2	TGTGCCAGCGAGGAGGGAGCTGGAAACACCATATATTTT	CASEEGAGNTIYF
TRBJ1-4	-	many	TRBV2	TGTGCCAGCAGTGAACGGAGGAATGAAAAACTGTTTTTT	CASSERRNEKLFF
TRBJ2-2	TRBD2	-	TRBV24-1	TGTGCCACCAGCCCCCCCGGGAGGGCCGGGGAGCTGTTTTTT	CATSPPGRAGELFF
TRBJ2-5	TRBD1	-	TRBV5-1	TGCGCCAGCAGCTTGAGGACAGGGAGCCAAGAGACCCAGTACTTC	CASSLRTGSQETQYF
TRBJ1-2	-	-	TRBV18	TGTGCCAGCTCACCTGGAGCGAGCTATGGCTACACCTTC	CASSPGASYGYTF
TRBJ2-1	TRBD2	many	TRBV24-1	TGTGCCACCAGTGATTACGCGGGAGGTCGGAATGAGCAGTTCTTC	CATSDYAGGRNEQFF
TRBJ2-5	-	many	TRBV20-1	TGCAGTGCTAGAGACGCCGGGGGAGAGGCGCAAGAGACCCAGTACTTC	CSARDAGGEAQETQYF
TRBJ1-6	-	-	TRBV6-4	TGTGCCAGCAGTGAAGGCTCAAGCTCCTATAATTCACCCCTCCACTTT	CASSEGSSSYNSPLHF
TRBJ2-7	-	few	TRBV5-1	TGCGCCAGCAGAGGGGGACAAGGCGGCGAGCAGTACTTC	CASRGGQGGEQYF
TRBJ2-7	-	-	TRBV6-5	TGTGCCAGCAGTTTCGAGGGGTACTCCTACGAGCAGTACTTC	CASSFEGYSYEQYF
TRBJ2-4	TRBD2	-	TRBV27	TGTGCCAGCAGTCGAGCGGGAGATGACAAAAACATTCAGTACTTC	CASSRAGDDKNIQYF
TRBJ2-1	TRBD2	-	TRBV19	TGTGCCAGTAGTTCAATGACTAGCGGTTCCTACAATGAGCAGTTCTTC	CASSSMTSGSYNEQFF
TRBJ2-7	TRBD2	-	TRBV7-9	TGTGCCAGCAGCTTAGAAGCGACTAGCGCGTACGAGCAGTACTTC	CASSLEATSAYEQYF
TRBJ1-1	TRBD1	many	TRBV2	TGTGCCAGCAGTGTTACGGGGGGGGACAGCACTGAAGCTTTCTTT	CASSVTGGDSTEAFF
TRBJ2-2	TRBD2	-	TRBV5-1	TGCGCCAGCAGCGTATCTAGCGGGAGACCGTCCACCGGGGAGCTGTTTTTT	CASSVSSGRPSTGELFF
TRBJ2-2	-	once	TRBV2	TGTGCCAGCAGTGAGTCTAGCGCCGGGGAGCTGTTTTTT	CASSESSAGELFF
TRBJ2-7	-	-	TRBV19	TGTGCCAGTAGTATCCACCCTTACGAGCAGTACTTC	CASSIHPYEQYF
TRBJ2-7	TRBD2	many	TRBV6-1	TGTGCCAGCAGAAAGACTAGCGGGAACTACGAGCAGTACTTC	CASRKTSGNYEQYF
TRBJ1-2	-	-	TRBV2	TGTGCCAGCAGTGAAGGGGCAGCAAGGGGAGGTGGCTACACCTTC	CASSEGAARGGGYTF
TRBJ1-5	TRBD1	-	TRBV27	TGTGCCAGCAGTCCCAGAAACAGGGGATATAGCAATCAGCCCCAGCATTTT	CASSPRNRGYSNQPQHF
TRBJ2-1	-	-	TRBV6-1	TGTGCCAGCACAAGGTCCGACTCCGGTGAGCAGTTCTTC	CASTRSDSGEQFF
TRBJ2-7	TRBD2	few	TRBV6-1	TGTGCCAGCAGTGAGGGACTAGCGATCTCCTACGAGCAGTACTTC	CASSEGLAISYEQYF
TRBJ1-5	TRBD1	many	TRBV6-1	TGTGCCAGCAGAAGCGAACAGGGGAGGCAGCCCCAGCATTTT	CASRSEQGRQPQHF
TRBJ2-3	TRBD2	many	TRBV27	TGTGCCAGCAGCCCTCACCGGGAGGTTACGCAGTATTTT	CASSPHREVTQYF
TRBJ2-3	-	few	TRBV30	TGTGCCTGGAGTCCAGGGACAGATACGCAGTATTTT	CAWSPGTDTQYF
TRBJ2-3	-	few	TRBV9	TGTGCCAGCAGCGTAGTGGCCCTAGCGCTCAGCACAGATACGCAGTATTTT	CASSVVALALSTDTQYF
TRBJ2-7	-	many	TRBV29-1	TGCAGCGTTGATAGAGGGCGCGAGCAGTACTTC	CSVDRGREQYF
TRBJ2-3	-	many	TRBV27	TGTGCCAGCAGTTTGCGGTGGGTGGATACGCAGTATTTT	CASSLRWVDTQYF
TRBJ2-5	TRBD2	-	TRBV27	TGTGCCTGCAGTTTAGGCCTAGCGGTGCGGGGGGCCCAGTACTTC	CACSLGLAVRGAQYF
TRBJ2-2	TRBD2	-	TRBV20-1	TGCAGTGCCAGGACTAGCGGGAGGGCCGGGGAGCTGTTTTTT	CSARTSGRAGELFF
TRBJ1-4	TRBD1	many	TRBV2	TGTGCCAGCAGGGGGACAGGGAGTGAAAAACTGTTTTTT	CASRGTGSEKLFF
TRBJ1-6	-	few	TRBV20-1	TGCAGTGCTAGGAAAAACTCGGACAGTGCCCTGAGCTCCTATAATTCACCCCTCCACTTT	CSARKNSDSALSSYNSPLHF
TRBJ2-1	TRBD2	-	TRBV9	TGTGCCAGCAGCCCACCGCTCCGACTAGCGGGGAGCTCCTACAATGAGCAGTTCTTC	CASSPPLRLAGSSYNEQFF
TRBJ2-7	TRBD2	-	TRBV5-1	TGCGCCAGCAGCTTGGAGTCTAGCGGGAGGGCCGGGAGGGCCTACGAGCAGTACTTC	CASSLESSGRAGRAYEQYF
TRBJ2-1	-	-	TRBV7-9	TGTGCCAGCAGCCTCCCTCGCGGGACCTACAATGAGCAGTTCTTC	CASSLPRGTYNEQFF
TRBJ1-6	-	-	TRBV5-6	TGTGCCAGCAGCTTGGCCGATGCTGGTAATTCACCCCTCCACTTT	CASSLADAGNSPLHF
TRBJ2-1	-	few	TRBV27	TGTGCCAGCAACCGTGATCTGGTAAGGCAGGGATGGGGTGAGCAGTTCTTC	CASNRDLVRQGWGEQFF